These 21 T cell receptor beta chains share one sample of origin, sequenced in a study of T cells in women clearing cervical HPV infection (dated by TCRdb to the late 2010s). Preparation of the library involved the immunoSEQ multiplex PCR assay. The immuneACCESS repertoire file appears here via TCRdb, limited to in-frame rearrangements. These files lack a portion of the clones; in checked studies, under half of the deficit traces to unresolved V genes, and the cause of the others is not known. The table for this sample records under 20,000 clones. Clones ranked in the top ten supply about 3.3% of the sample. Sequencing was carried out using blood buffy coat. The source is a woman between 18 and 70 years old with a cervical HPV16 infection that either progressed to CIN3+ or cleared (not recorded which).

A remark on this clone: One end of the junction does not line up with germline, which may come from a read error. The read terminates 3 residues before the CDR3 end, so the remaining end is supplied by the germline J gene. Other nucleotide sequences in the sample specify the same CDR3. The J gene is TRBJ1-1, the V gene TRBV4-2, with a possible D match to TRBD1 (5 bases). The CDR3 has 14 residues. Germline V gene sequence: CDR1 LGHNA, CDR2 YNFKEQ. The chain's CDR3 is CASSLLPQGTEAFF. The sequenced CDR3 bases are TGCGCCAGCAGCCTCCTCCCCCAGGGCACTGAA.

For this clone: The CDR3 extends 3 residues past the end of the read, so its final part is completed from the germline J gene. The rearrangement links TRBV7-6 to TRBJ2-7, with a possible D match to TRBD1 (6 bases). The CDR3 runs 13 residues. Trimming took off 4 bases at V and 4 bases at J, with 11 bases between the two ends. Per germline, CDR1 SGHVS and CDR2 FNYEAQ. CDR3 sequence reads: CASSSGQKYEQYF. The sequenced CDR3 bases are TGTGCCAGCAGCTCTGGACAGAAATACGAG. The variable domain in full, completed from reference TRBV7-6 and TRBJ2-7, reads GAGVSQSPRYKVTKRGQDVALRCDPISGHVSLYWYRQALGQGPEFLTYFNYEAQQDKSGLPNDRFSAERPEGSISTLTIQRTEQRDSAMYRCASSSGQKYEQYFGPGTRLTVT.

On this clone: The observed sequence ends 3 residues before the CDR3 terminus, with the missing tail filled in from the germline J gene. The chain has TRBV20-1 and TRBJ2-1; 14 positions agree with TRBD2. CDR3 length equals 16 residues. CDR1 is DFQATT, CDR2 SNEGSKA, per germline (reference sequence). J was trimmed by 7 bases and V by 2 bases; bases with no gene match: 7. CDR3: CSARPIGTSGGNEQFF. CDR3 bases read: TGCAGTGCTAGACCCATCGGGACTAGCGGGGGAAATGAG.

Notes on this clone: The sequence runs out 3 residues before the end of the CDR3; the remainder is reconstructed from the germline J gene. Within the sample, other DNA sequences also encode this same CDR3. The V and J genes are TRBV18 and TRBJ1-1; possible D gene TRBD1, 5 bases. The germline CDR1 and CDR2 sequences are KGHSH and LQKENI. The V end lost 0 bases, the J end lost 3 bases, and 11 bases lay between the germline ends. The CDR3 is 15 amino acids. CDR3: CASSPPSRADTEAFF. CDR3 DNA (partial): TGTGCCAGCTCACCACCGTCCAGGGCGGACACTGAA.

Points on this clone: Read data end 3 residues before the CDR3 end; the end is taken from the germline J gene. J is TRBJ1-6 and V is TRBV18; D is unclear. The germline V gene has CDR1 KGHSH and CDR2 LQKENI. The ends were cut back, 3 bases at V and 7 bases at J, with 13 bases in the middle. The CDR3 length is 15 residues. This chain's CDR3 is CASSPDVAGNSPLHF. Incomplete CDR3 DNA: TGTGCCAGCTCACCGGATGTCGCCGGGAATTCACCC. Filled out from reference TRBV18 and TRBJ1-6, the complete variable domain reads NAGVMQNPRHLVRRRGQEARLRCSPMKGHSHVYWYRQLPEEGLKFMVYLQKENIIDESGMPKERFSAEFPKEGPSILRIQQVVRGDSAAYFCASSPDVAGNSPLHFGNGTRLTVT.

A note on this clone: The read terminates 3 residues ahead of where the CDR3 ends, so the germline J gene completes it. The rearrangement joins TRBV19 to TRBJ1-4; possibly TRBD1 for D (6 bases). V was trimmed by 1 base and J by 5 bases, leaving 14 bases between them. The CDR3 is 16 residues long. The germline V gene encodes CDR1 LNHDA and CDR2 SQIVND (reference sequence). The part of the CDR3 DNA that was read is TGTGCCAGTAGTATAGTCAACCAGGGGATGAATGAAAAA. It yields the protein CASSIVNQGMNEK. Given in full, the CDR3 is CASSIVNQGMNEKLFF.

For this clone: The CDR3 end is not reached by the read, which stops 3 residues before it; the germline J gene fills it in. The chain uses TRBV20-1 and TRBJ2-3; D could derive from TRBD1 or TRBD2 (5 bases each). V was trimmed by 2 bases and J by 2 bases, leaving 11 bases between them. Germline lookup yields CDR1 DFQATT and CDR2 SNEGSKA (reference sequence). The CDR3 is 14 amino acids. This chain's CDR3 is CSARQGEYTDTQYF. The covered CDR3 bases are TGCAGTGCTAGACAGGGAGAGTACACAGATACG.

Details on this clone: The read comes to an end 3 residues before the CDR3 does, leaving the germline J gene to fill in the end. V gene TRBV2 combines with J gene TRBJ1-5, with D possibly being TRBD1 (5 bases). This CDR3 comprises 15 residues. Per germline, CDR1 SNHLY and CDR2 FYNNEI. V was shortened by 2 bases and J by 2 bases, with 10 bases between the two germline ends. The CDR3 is CASSENTGRNQPQHF. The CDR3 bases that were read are TGTGCCAGCAGTGAAAACACAGGCCGCAATCAGCCC.

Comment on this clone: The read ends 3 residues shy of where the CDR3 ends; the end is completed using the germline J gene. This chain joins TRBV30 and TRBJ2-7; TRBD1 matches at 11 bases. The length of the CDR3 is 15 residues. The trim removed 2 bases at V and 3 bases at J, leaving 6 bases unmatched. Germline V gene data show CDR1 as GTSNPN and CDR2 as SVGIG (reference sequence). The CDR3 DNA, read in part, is TGTGCCTGGAGTACCGGGACAGGGGGGAACTACGAG. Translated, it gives CAWSTGTGGNYE. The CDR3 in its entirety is CAWSTGTGGNYEQYF.

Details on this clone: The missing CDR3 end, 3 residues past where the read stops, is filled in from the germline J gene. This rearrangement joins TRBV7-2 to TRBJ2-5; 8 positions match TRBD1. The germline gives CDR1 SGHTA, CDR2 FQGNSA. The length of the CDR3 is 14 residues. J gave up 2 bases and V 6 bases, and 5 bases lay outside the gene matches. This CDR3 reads CASRARQGQETQYF. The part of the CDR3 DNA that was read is TGTGCCAGCAGGGCCAGACAGGGGCAAGAGACC.

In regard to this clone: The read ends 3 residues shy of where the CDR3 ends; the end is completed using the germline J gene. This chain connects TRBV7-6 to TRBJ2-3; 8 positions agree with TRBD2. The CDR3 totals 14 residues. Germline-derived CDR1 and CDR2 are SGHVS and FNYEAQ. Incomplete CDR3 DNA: TGTGCCAGCAGCGCCCAGCGGGGGAGGGGGACG. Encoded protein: CASSAQRGRGT. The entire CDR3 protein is CASSAQRGRGTQYF.

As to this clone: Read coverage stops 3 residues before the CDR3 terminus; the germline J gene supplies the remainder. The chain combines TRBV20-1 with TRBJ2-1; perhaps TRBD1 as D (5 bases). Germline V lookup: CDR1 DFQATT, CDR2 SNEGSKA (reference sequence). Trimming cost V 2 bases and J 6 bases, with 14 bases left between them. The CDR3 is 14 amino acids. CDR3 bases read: TGCAGTGCTAGAACCACCGACAGTACCAATGAG. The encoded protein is CSARTTDSTNE. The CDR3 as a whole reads CSARTTDSTNEQFF.

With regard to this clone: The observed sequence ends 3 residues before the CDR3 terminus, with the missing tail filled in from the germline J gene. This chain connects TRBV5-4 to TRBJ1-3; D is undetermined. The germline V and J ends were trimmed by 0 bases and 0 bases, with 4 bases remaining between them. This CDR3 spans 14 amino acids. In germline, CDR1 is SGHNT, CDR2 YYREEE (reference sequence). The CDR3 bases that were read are TGTGCCAGCAGCTTGGACAGCTCTGGAAACACC. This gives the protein CASSLDSSGNT. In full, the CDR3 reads CASSLDSSGNTIYF. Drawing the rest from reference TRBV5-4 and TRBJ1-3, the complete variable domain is ETGVTQSPTHLIKTRGQQVTLRCSSQSGHNTVSWYQQALGQGPQFIFQYYREEENGRGNFPPRFSGLQFPNYSSELNVNALELDDSALYLCASSLDSSGNTIYFGEGSWLTVV.

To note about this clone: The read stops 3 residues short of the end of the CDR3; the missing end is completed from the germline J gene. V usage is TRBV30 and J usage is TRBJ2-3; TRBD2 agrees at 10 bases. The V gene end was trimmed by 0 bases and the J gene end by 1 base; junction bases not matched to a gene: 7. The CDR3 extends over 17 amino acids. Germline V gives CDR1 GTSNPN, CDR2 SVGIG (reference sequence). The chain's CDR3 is CAWSVTSGPGGTDTQYF. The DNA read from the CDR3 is TGTGCCTGGAGTGTGACTAGCGGGCCGGGAGGCACAGATACG.

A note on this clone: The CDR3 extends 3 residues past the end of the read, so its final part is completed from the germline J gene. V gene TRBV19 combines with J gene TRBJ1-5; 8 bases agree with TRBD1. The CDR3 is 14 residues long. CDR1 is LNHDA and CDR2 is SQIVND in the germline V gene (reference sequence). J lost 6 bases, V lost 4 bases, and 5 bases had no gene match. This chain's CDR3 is CASSNQGAGQPQHF. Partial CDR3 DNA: TGTGCCAGTAGTAATCAGGGGGCCGGTCAGCCC.

This CDR3 is CSARDSRTVLSYEQYF. CDR3 bases read: TGCAGTGCTAGAGATTCTAGGACAGTCCTTTCCTACGAG. This chain joins TRBV20-1 and TRBJ2-7, with a weak D call TRBD1 (6 bases). The CDR3 end is not reached by the read, which stops 3 residues before it; the germline J gene fills it in. There are 16 residues in the CDR3. With 0 bases removed from V and 1 base from J, the gap between germline ends came to 16 bases. The germline V gene has CDR1 DFQATT and CDR2 SNEGSKA (reference sequence).

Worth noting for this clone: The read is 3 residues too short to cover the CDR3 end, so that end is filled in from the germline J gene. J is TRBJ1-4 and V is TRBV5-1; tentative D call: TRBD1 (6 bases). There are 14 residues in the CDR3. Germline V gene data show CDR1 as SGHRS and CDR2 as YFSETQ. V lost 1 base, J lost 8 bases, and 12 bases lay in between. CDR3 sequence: CASSLSTQGEKLFF. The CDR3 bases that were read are TGCGCCAGCAGCTTGAGTACCCAGGGGGAAAAA.

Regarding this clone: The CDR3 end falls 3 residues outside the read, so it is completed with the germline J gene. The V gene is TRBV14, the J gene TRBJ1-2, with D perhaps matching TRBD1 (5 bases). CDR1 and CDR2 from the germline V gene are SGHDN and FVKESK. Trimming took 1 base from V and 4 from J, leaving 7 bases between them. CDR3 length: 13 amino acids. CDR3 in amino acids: CASSQGDSYGYTF. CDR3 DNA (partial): TGTGCCAGCAGCCAAGGTGACAGCTATGGC.

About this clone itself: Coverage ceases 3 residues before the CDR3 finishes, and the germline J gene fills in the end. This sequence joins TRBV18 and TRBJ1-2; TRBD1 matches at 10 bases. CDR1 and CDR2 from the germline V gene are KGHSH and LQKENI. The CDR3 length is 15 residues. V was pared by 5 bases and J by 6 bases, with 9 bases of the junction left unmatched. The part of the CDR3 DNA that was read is TGTGCCAGCTCAGGACGCGGGACAGGGGTCGATGGC. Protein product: CASSGRGTGVDG. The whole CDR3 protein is CASSGRGTGVDGYTF.

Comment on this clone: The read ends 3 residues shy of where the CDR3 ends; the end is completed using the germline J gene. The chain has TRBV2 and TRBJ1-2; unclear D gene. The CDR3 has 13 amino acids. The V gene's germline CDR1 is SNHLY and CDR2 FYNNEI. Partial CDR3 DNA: TGTGCCAGCAGTGAAGCTCGCGTGGTGGGC. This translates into CASSEARVVG. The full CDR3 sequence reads CASSEARVVGYTF.

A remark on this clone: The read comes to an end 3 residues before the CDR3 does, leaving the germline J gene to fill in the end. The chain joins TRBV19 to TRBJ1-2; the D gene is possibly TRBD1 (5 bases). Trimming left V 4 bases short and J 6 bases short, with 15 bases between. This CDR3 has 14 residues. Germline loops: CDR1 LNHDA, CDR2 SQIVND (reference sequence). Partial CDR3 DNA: TGTGCCAGTAGTAGATCGACGGGACTTGATGGC. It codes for CASSRSTGLDG. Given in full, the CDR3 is CASSRSTGLDGYTF. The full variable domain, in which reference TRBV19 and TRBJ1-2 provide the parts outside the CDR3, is DGGITQSPKYLFRKEGQNVTLSCEQNLNHDAMYWYRQDPGQGLRLIYYSQIVNDFQKGDIAEGYSVSREKKESFPLTVTSAQKNPTAFYLCASSRSTGLDGYTFGSGTRLTVV.